This T cell receptor (beta chain) was observed in a study of blood T cells in healthy people across ages. Study-wide results and caveats: A strong correlation was seen between TCR beta diversity and naive T cell percentage.

Then a second PCR, running roughly 7 to 11 cycles, was carried out with a sample-barcoded 5' primer and a J-beta primer mix. One entry per CDR3 protein results from TCRdb running MiXCR on the 5' RACE reads. This table holds about 730,000 distinct CDR3 sequences, about 42% found once. CDR1 DFQATT and CDR2 SNEGSKA come from the germline V gene (reference sequence). V gave up 4 bases and J gave up 0 bases; unmatched junction bases: 8. This CDR3 has 15 amino acids. This clonotype was seen a few times. Its cognate antigen is unknown. The genes are TRBV20-1 and TRBJ2-5; 7 positions agree with TRBD1. The clonotype was recovered from a woman in her sixties in good health. The source material was blood. The CDR3 bases are TGCAGTGCTACCAAGGGGGCCGACTACCAAGAGACCCAGTACTTC. Translated: CSATKGADYQETQYF.